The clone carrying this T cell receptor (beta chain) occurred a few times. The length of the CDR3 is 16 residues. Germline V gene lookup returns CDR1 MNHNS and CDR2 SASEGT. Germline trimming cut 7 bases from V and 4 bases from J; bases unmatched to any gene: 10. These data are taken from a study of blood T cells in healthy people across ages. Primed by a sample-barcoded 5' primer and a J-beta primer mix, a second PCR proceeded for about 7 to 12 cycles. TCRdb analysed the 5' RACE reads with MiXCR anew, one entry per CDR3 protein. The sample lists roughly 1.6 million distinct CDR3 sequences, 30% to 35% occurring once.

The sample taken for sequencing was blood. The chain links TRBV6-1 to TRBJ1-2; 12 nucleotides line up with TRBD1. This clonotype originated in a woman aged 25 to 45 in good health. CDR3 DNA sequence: TGTGCCAGCACCGAGTTGGGGACAGGGGGCTCCTATGGCTACACCTTC. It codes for CASTELGTGGSYGYTF.